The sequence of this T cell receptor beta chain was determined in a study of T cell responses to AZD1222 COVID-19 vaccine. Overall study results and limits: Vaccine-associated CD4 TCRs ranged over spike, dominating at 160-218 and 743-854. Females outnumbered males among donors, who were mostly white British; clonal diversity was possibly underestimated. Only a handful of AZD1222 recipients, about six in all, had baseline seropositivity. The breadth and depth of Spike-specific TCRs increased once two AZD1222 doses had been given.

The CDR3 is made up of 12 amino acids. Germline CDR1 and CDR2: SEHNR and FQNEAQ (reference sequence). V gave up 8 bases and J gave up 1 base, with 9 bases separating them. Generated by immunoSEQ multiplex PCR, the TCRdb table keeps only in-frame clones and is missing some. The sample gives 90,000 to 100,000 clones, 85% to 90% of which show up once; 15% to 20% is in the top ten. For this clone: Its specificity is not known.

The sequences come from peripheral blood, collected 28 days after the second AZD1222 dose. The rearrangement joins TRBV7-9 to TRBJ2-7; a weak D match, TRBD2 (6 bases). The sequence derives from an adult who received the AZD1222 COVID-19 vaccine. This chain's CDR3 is CASGAGSYEQYF. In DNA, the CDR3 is TGTGCCAGCGGGGCGGGATCCTACGAGCAGTACTTC.